This T cell receptor (beta chain) stems from a study of blood T cell repertoires in COVID-19. Study as a whole: Researchers got acute and convalescent COVID-19 samples from the United States, Italy and Spain. The cDNA or gDNA used as material had been derived from T cells, B-cell-depleted T cells, or PBMCs.

Germline values: CDR1 SGHAT, CDR2 FQNNGV. Trimming removed 5 bases from V and 0 bases from J, with 17 bases in between. This CDR3 is built from 17 residues. Only in-frame clones appear in the TCRdb table, and some are missing; sequencing was by immunoSEQ multiplex PCR. Among 150,000 to 200,000 clones, roughly 90% were seen once, and the ten largest hold roughly 24%. The source material was peripheral blood. This TCR came from a man in his fifties or sixties with acute or convalescent COVID-19. V gene TRBV11-2 combines with J gene TRBJ2-4; tentatively, D is TRBD2 (7 bases). The CDR3 reads CASSASGGSLAKNIQYF. The CDR3 DNA follows: TGTGCCAGCAGCGCCTCGGGGGGCTCATTAGCCAAAAACATTCAGTACTTC.